The rows below give T cell receptor beta chains drawn from one sample of a study of human T cells and chemical hapten exposure. One entry per CDR3 protein results from TCRdb running MiXCR on the RACE reads. The sample lists around 380,000 distinct CDR3 sequences, approximately 5.1% occurring once. Sequencing used whole blood, obtained in connection with sensitization to the hapten diphenylcyclopropenone (DPC). The receptors stem from a woman between 50 and 59 years old with alopecia areata. Some clones in this sample may be carry-over from other donors' samples. Both conserved end residues are part of each CDR3. Fields, in order: V gene, D gene, J gene, clone size, CDR3 length, CDR3 DNA, CDR3 protein. The D gene is left open where the match is weak. Size is omitted from some rows. Given values are once, few, many or a class for expanded clones.

>TRBV11-2|TRBD1|TRBJ1-2|many|13
TGTGCCAGCAGCTACGGGACAGCCTATGGCTACACCTTC
CASSYGTAYGYTF
>TRBV15|NA|TRBJ1-2|many|13
TGTGCCACCAGCAGCCACGAAAAGCTTGGCTACACCTTC
CATSSHEKLGYTF
>TRBV14|NA|TRBJ1-1|many|15
TGTGCCAGCAGCCTCTTAGGGGTCGGCCCAATTGAAGCTTTCTTT
CASSLLGVGPIEAFF
>TRBV30|NA|TRBJ1-1|many|14
TGTGCCTGGAGTGGCCGGGGACGGCACACTGAAGCTTTCTTT
CAWSGRGRHTEAFF
>TRBV20-1|NA|TRBJ2-7|many|14
TGCAGTGCCCGAGGACTGAATGGACCTAGCGAGCAGTACTTC
CSARGLNGPSEQYF
>TRBV29-1|NA|TRBJ2-5|many|15
TGCAGCGTTGAAGAATCGCCCCGACCCCAAGAGACCCAGTACTTC
CSVEESPRPQETQYF
>TRBV6-5|NA|TRBJ2-7|many|13
TGTGCCAGCATGGGGGTGAGCTCCTACGAGCAGTACTTC
CASMGVSSYEQYF
>TRBV29-1|NA|TRBJ2-2|few|16
TGCAGCGTTGAAGATCATGGACAGTCGAACACCGGGGAGCTGTTTTTT
CSVEDHGQSNTGELFF
>TRBV12-5|NA|TRBJ1-5|few|11
TGTGCTAGTGCCCTCAATCAGCCCCAGCATTTT
CASALNQPQHF
>TRBV20-1|NA|TRBJ2-3|NA|13
TGCAGTGCTAGCGTCCCAGGCACAGATACGCAGTATTTT
CSASVPGTDTQYF
>TRBV30|TRBD2|TRBJ2-1|NA|12
TGTGCCTGGAGTGTAAGCGGGGCTGAGCAGTTCTTC
CAWSVSGAEQFF
>TRBV11-2|NA|TRBJ1-4|NA|15
TGTGCCAGCAGCACTACGGGCCCGGGGAGAAAAAAACTGTTTTTT
CASSTTGPGRKKLFF
>TRBV5-1|NA|TRBJ2-5|many|14
TGCGCCAGCAGCCACGGTTTAGGTCAAGAGACCCAGTACTTC
CASSHGLGQETQYF
>TRBV6-5|TRBD1|TRBJ1-5|few|15
TGTGCCAGCAGCCCCGACAGGGGAAAAAATCAGCCCCAGCATTTT
CASSPDRGKNQPQHF
>TRBV20-1|NA|TRBJ1-1|many|13
TGCAGTGCTAGGGGTGGGTTGAACACTGAAGCTTTCTTT
CSARGGLNTEAFF
>TRBV28|TRBD1|TRBJ2-5|few|15
TGTGCTACTAGGGCGGGACAGGGTCCCCAAGAGACCCAGTACTTC
CATRAGQGPQETQYF
>TRBV2|TRBD1|TRBJ1-6|NA|16
TGTGCCAGCAGGACAGGGGGCGGTTCCTATAATTCACCCCTCCACTTT
CASRTGGGSYNSPLHF
>TRBV6-1|TRBD2|TRBJ2-5|few|15
TGTGCCAGCAAACCTAGCGGGAGTCTGGAGGAGACCCAGTACTTC
CASKPSGSLEETQYF
>TRBV20-1|NA|TRBJ1-6|few|15
TGCAGTGCCAGAAGGGGGGCCTCCTATAATTCACCCCTCCACTTT
CSARRGASYNSPLHF
>TRBV6-1|NA|TRBJ1-5|many|16
TGTGCCAGCAGCCCTTCCGGGACCCTTAGCAATCAGCCCCAGCATTTT
CASSPSGTLSNQPQHF
>TRBV14|NA|TRBJ1-1|many|13
TGTGCCAGCAGCCAGCAGGGGAGGGCTGAAGCTTTCTTT
CASSQQGRAEAFF
>TRBV11-2|TRBD2|TRBJ2-1|many|17
TGTGCCAGCAGCTCTCGACTAGCGGGAGAGTTAGGCAATGAGCAGTTCTTC
CASSSRLAGELGNEQFF
>TRBV5-1|TRBD2|TRBJ2-5|many|14
TGCGCCAGCAAAACTAGCGGGGGTCAAGAGACCCAGTACTTC
CASKTSGGQETQYF
>TRBV11-2|NA|TRBJ1-4|many|17
TGTGCCAGCAGCTCACCAAAGCATGGGGGAGTGCGAGGGGGACTGTTTTTT
CASSSPKHGGVRGGLFF
>TRBV27|NA|TRBJ1-5|many|16
TGTGCCAGCAGTTTTTTGACAGACTTGAGCAATCAGCCCCAGCATTTT
CASSFLTDLSNQPQHF
>TRBV5-1|NA|TRBJ1-2|many|14
TGCGCCAGCAGCTTGGAAGGGGTTAACTATGGCTACACCTTC
CASSLEGVNYGYTF
>TRBV10-2|NA|TRBJ1-5|few|16
TGCGCCCACCCCCCTACAGGCTCAGGGAGCAATCAGCCCCAGCATTTT
CAHPPTGSGSNQPQHF
>TRBV7-6|TRBD1|TRBJ2-3|few|14
TGTGCCAGCAGCTCGCCAGGGGGCCCAGATACGCAGTATTTT
CASSSPGGPDTQYF
>TRBV29-1|NA|TRBJ1-2|many|11
TGCAGCGCGGGGCCGGAGTATGGCTACACCTTC
CSAGPEYGYTF
>TRBV11-2|TRBD2|TRBJ2-1|NA|17
TGTGCCAGCAGCTCTTCCCCGGGAGCGGGGGGGCTCAATGAGCAGTTCTTC
CASSSSPGAGGLNEQFF
>TRBV2|TRBD1|TRBJ1-6|NA|15
TGTGCCAGCAGTGAACGGGGGACAGGGAGTTCACCCCTCCACTTT
CASSERGTGSSPLHF
>TRBV7-9|TRBD2|TRBJ2-1|NA|17
TGTGCCAGCAGCTTAACGACTAGCGGGGGGTCCTACAATGAGCAGTTCTTC
CASSLTTSGGSYNEQFF
>TRBV5-1|NA|TRBJ2-3|many|12
TGCGCCAGCAGCTTGGAAGGCGGCGCGCAGTATTTT
CASSLEGGAQYF
>TRBV10-3|NA|TRBJ2-3|few|15
TGTGCCATCAGTGAAGGGGGGGAGACGACAGATACGCAGTATTTT
CAISEGGETTDTQYF
>TRBV4-3|TRBD2|TRBJ2-7|NA|17
TGCGCCAGCAGCCAAGATTTGGGACTAGCGGGATCGGATGAGCAGTACTTC
CASSQDLGLAGSDEQYF
>TRBV4-3|TRBD2|TRBJ2-1|few|15
TGCGCCAGCAGCCAAACCCTCGGGGGGGTCAATGAGCAGTTCTTC
CASSQTLGGVNEQFF
>TRBV7-9|NA|TRBJ1-1|many|14
TGTGCCAGCAGAATTTTGGGTGGGGCGGGTGAAGCTTTCTTT
CASRILGGAGEAFF
>TRBV7-2|NA|TRBJ2-1|NA|15
TGTGCCAGCAGCTTGGACCGGGCCTACAACAATGAGCAGTTCTTC
CASSLDRAYNNEQFF
>TRBV10-3|NA|TRBJ2-1|few|15
TGTGCCATCAGTGAGTCACTAGACTCCTACAATGAGCAGTTCTTC
CAISESLDSYNEQFF
>TRBV5-5|TRBD2|TRBJ2-5|many|15
TGTGCCAGCAGCTCCCGTAGCGGGAGCGGAGAGACCCAGTACTTC
CASSSRSGSGETQYF
>TRBV7-9|TRBD2|TRBJ2-3|many|14
TGTGCCAGCCTTATGAGCGGGATTGGAGATACGCAGTATTTT
CASLMSGIGDTQYF
>TRBV20-1|NA|TRBJ1-1|many|12
TGCAGTGCCGGGATGGGGACCACTGAAGCTTTCTTT
CSAGMGTTEAFF
>TRBV29-1|NA|TRBJ1-5|many|14
TGCAGCGTCACCAGGGGAGTCGGGAATCAGCCCCAGCATTTT
CSVTRGVGNQPQHF
>TRBV7-9|NA|TRBJ2-7|NA|17
TGTGCCAGCAGCATCGGACTACTCGCCACAGAGAGATACGAGCAGTACTTC
CASSIGLLATERYEQYF
>TRBV20-1|NA|TRBJ1-4|few|19
TGCAGTGCTCGAGCCCTTCCCGGGGCCCCCTTGGCGACTAATGAAAAACTGTTTTTT
CSARALPGAPLATNEKLFF
>TRBV5-1|NA|TRBJ2-3|many|16
TGCGCCAGCAGCTTGGCCCGCGAAAGTGGGGGAGATACGCAGTATTTT
CASSLARESGGDTQYF
>TRBV11-1|TRBD2|TRBJ2-1|many|17
TGTGCCAGCAGCTTAGAGGGGGGACTAGCGCCCTACAATGAGCAGTTCTTC
CASSLEGGLAPYNEQFF
>TRBV3-1|NA|TRBJ2-7|few|12
TGTGCCAGCAGCCTTGGGCCGGGACAACAGTACTTC
CASSLGPGQQYF
>TRBV13|NA|TRBJ2-7|many|14
TGTGCCAGCGGGCCCAGGGCGCGCGCCTACGAGCAGTACTTC
CASGPRARAYEQYF
>TRBV12-3/TRBV12-4|NA|TRBJ2-7|many|11
TGTGCCAGCAGTTCCCCAGGCGAGCAGTACTTC
CASSSPGEQYF
>TRBV5-6|NA|TRBJ1-2|many|14
TGTGCCAGCACCCCAATCCCCGTGCCATATGGCTACACCTTC
CASTPIPVPYGYTF
>TRBV18|NA|TRBJ1-1|few|14
TGTGCCAGCTCACCACCAACGGGGGCTAATGAAGCTTTCTTT
CASSPPTGANEAFF
>TRBV20-1|TRBD2|TRBJ2-3|many|17
TGCAGTGCTAGAGATTTGATGGCGGGAGGGGTCGACGATACGCAGTATTTT
CSARDLMAGGVDDTQYF